This T cell receptor (beta chain) was sequenced for a study of cytomegalovirus exposure and HLA in healthy donors. 60 Vbeta and 13 Jbeta primers were used in PCR. Repertoires were generated with immunoSEQ multiplex PCR, while TCRdb's copy carries only in-frame clones and drops some. This repertoire includes under 200,000 clones. The V gene's germline CDR1 is SNHLY and CDR2 FYNNEI. V was clipped by 8 bases and J by 1 base, with 7 bases between them. This CDR3 comprises 12 residues. Comments on this clone: In the same sample, other DNA sequences code for this CDR3.

The sequenced material came from PBMCs. This sequence joins TRBV2 and TRBJ2-3; tentative D call: TRBD2 (5 bases). The TCR comes from a man younger than 40 in good health and CMV-seronegative. This CDR3 is CASGAGTDTQYF. The CDR3 coding sequence is TGTGCCAGCGGAGCGGGCACAGATACGCAGTATTTT.